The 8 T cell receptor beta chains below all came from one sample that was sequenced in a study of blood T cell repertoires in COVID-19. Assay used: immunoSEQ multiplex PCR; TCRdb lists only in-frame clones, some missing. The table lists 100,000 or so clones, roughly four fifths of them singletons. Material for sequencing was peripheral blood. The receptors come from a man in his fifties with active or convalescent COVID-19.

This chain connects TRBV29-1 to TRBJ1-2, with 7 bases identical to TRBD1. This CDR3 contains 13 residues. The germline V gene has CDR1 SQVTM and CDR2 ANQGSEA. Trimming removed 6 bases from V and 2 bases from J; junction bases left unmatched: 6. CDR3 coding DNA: TGCAGCGTCGGACAGGCAGCAAACTATGGCTACACCTTC. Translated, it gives CSVGQAANYGYTF.

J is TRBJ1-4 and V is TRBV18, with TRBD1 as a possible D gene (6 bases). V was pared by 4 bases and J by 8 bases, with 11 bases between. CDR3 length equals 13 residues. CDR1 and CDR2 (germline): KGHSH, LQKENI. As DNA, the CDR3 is TGTGCCAGCTCACAGAGAAGGGGGGAAAAACTGTTTTTT. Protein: CASSQRRGEKLFF.

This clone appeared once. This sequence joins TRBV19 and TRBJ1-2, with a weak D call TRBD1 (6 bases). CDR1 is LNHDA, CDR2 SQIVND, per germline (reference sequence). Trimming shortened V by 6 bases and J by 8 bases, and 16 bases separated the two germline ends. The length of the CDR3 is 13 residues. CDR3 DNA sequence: TGTGCCAGTAGCCAAGACAGGCTAAAGGGCTACACCTTC. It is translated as CASSQDRLKGYTF. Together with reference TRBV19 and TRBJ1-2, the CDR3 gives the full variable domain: DGGITQSPKYLFRKEGQNVTLSCEQNLNHDAMYWYRQDPGQGLRLIYYSQIVNDFQKGDIAEGYSVSREKKESFPLTVTSAQKNPTAFYLCASSQDRLKGYTFGSGTRLTVV.

CDR3 DNA: TGTGCCAGCAGCCGGCAGACAGGGGAAAAACTGTTTTTT. Amino acid sequence: CASSRQTGEKLFF. J is TRBJ1-4 and V is TRBV3-1 (or the pseudogene TRBV3-2), with TRBD1 identical over 7 bases. J gave up 8 bases and V 4 bases, and 4 bases lay outside the gene matches. Germline-derived CDR1 and CDR2 are LGHDT and YNNKEL (reference sequence). CDR3 length equals 13 residues.

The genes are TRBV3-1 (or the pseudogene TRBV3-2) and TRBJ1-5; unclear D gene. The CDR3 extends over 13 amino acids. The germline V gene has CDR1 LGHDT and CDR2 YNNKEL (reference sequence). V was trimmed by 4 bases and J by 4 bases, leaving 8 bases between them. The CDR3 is CASSRARNQPQHF. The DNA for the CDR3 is TGTGCCAGCAGCCGGGCAAGAAATCAGCCCCAGCATTTT.

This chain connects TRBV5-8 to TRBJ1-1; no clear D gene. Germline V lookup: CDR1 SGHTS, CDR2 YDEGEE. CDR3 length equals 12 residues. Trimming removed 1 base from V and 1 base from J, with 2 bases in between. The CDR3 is CASSLQNTEAFF. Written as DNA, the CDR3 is TGTGCCAGCAGCTTGCAGAACACTGAAGCTTTCTTT.

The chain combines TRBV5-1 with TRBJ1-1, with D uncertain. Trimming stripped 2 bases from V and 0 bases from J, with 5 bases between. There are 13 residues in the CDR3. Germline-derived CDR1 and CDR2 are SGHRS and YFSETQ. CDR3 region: CASSLSMNTEAFF. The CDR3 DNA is TGCGCCAGCAGCTTAAGCATGAACACTGAAGCTTTCTTT.

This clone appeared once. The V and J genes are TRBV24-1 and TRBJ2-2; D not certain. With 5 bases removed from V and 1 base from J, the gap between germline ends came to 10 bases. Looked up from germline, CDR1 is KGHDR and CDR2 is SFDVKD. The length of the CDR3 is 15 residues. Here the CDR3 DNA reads TGTGCCACCAGTGCATCAGATTTGAACACCGGGGAGCTGTTTTTT. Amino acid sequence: CATSASDLNTGELFF.